The present TCR beta chain was sequenced within a study of blood T cell repertoires in COVID-19. Study details: Sites in the United States, Italy and Spain provided acute and convalescent COVID-19 samples.

The authors' processing: It was from reference gene primer amplification that nucleated cell counts were estimated. Clones were sequenced by immunoSEQ multiplex PCR, and TCRdb holds only the in-frame ones, with some missing. V, J and clone size reflect that table, while D and trimming were determined from the DNA. The repertoire has 200,000 or so clones, about 84% of them found once; the top ten carry 4.5% to 6.5%. Germline CDR1 is SNHLY and CDR2 is FYNNEI. CDR3 length equals 13 residues. V usage is TRBV2 and J usage is TRBJ1-2; D unresolved. The sequenced material came from peripheral blood. The clonotype comes from a woman aged 25 to 39 with acute or convalescent COVID-19. CDR3 sequence: CGTLRERNYGYTF. CDR3 DNA: TGTGGGACGTTGAGGGAACGGAACTATGGCTACACCTTC.